The clone carrying this T cell receptor (beta chain) was recorded a few times. As yet, its antigen is unknown. From germline, CDR1 is KGHSH and CDR2 LQKENI. V shed 2 bases and J shed 4 bases, with 12 bases lying between them. CDR3 length: 15 amino acids. This sample is drawn from a study of T cells after yellow fever vaccination. Study-level findings and limits: Post-booster samples contained most primary-vaccination clones (approximately 95% CD4, around 88% CD8). Weaker, the secondary response had a peak occurring faster, on day 5 versus 15. CD4 and CD8 compartments shared a small share of clonotypes, likely from convergent recombination.

5'RACE template switching produced TCR cDNA carrying a universal primer site and UMIs. In TCRdb, the 5' RACE reads were re-called with MiXCR into one record per CDR3 protein. The sample holds fewer than 450,000 distinct CDR3 sequences, 9.5% to 13% seen once. The sequencing used PBMCs, collected on the day of the first yellow fever vaccination. This receptor was identified in a man between 18 and 35 years old who received the YFV17D yellow fever vaccine. V and J are TRBV18 and TRBJ1-5; perhaps TRBD1 as D (5 bases). As DNA, the CDR3 is TGTGCCAGCTCACCATGGGGCAGAGATAATCAGCCCCAGCATTTT. Protein product: CASSPWGRDNQPQHF. Based on the CDR3 plus reference TRBV18 and TRBJ1-5, the full variable domain is NAGVMQNPRHLVRRRGQEARLRCSPMKGHSHVYWYRQLPEEGLKFMVYLQKENIIDESGMPKERFSAEFPKEGPSILRIQQVVRGDSAAYFCASSPWGRDNQPQHFGDGTRLSIL.